This paragraph reports one TCR beta chain. This CDR3 comprises 14 residues. Germline-derived CDR1 and CDR2 are SGHNT and YYREEE (reference sequence). J lost 5 bases, V lost 4 bases, and 8 bases had no gene match. This entry is derived from a study of technical replicates of blood from a handful of donors. Some clones are missing from TCRdb's copy, which holds only in-frame ones; the method was immunoSEQ multiplex PCR. The sample lists about 49,000 clones, 90% to 95% occurring once. The source is a human donor in good health. Some clones in this sample may be carry-over from other donors' samples. The sequencing input was PBMCs. The rearrangement joins TRBV5-4 to TRBJ2-5; TRBD1 agrees at 7 bases. CDR3 sequence reads: CASSLTLGGETQYF. The CDR3 DNA reads as TGTGCCAGCAGCCTCACACTAGGGGGCGAGACCCAGTACTTC.